This T cell receptor beta chain derives from a study of T cell repertoires in cytomegalovirus infection. The overall study: Peptides in the study included HLA-C-restricted and HLA-B-restricted CMV epitopes.

Comments on this clonotype: No antigen is known for it.

MiXCR, applied by TCRdb to the reads, yields one record per CDR3 protein. The table includes under 850,000 distinct CDR3 sequences, 30% to 35% detected once. The specimen comprised cultured PBMCs, sampled from culture after CMV antigen stimulation. The receptor comes from a human donor in good health (CMV status not recorded). Some clones in this sample may be carry-over from other donors' samples.

CDR3 nucleotides: TGTGCCACCAGCAGAACTAGCGGGAGTGTTGAGCAGTTCTTC. Protein sequence: CATSRTSGSVEQFF. V usage is TRBV15 and J usage is TRBJ2-1; 11 nucleotides line up with TRBD2. V shed 2 bases, J shed 9 bases, and the junction held 3 bases outside the gene matches. Germline loops: CDR1 LNHNV, CDR2 YYDKDF (reference sequence). The CDR3 has 14 amino acids.